This entry is about one T cell receptor beta chain. Germline CDR1 reads SGHTA; CDR2 reads FQGNSA. The CDR3 loop spans 14 amino acids. Unmatched junction bases numbered 5, after V lost 5 bases and J lost 6 bases. The record originates from a study of T cells in Graves' hyperthyroidism and ophthalmopathy. Amplification of TCR beta CDR3 regions used RNA as the template. Using the HTBI primer set, a first-round RT-PCR was run on the TCR CDR3. TCRdb ran MiXCR on the multiplex PCR reads and lists one entry per CDR3 protein. Of approximately 600,000 distinct CDR3 sequences listed, about 16% are singletons. Newly diagnosed hyperthyroidism patients aged 18 to 65 years had disease lasting under 2 months.

The chain carries TRBV7-2 and TRBJ2-1, with 9 bases matching TRBD2. Sequenced input: blood. The receptor comes from a woman aged 25-40 years with Graves' hyperthyroidism. CDR3 amino acids: CASSPFSGSNEQFF. In DNA form, the CDR3 reads TGTGCCAGCAGCCCCTTTAGCGGGAGCAATGAGCAGTTCTTC.